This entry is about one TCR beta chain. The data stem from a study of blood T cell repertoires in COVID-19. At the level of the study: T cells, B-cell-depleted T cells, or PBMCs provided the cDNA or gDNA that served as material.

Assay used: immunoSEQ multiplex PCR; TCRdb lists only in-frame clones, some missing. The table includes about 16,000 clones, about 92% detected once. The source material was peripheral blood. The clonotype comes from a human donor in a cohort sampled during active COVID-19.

This CDR3 is CASSYSTGELFF. As DNA, the CDR3 is TGTGCCAGCAGCTACTCTACCGGGGAGCTGTTTTTT. The chain carries TRBV5-4 and TRBJ2-2, with D unresolved. Germline V lookup: CDR1 SGHNT, CDR2 YYREEE (reference sequence). The germline V and J ends were trimmed by 3 bases and 5 bases, with 5 bases remaining between them. This CDR3 is built from 12 residues.